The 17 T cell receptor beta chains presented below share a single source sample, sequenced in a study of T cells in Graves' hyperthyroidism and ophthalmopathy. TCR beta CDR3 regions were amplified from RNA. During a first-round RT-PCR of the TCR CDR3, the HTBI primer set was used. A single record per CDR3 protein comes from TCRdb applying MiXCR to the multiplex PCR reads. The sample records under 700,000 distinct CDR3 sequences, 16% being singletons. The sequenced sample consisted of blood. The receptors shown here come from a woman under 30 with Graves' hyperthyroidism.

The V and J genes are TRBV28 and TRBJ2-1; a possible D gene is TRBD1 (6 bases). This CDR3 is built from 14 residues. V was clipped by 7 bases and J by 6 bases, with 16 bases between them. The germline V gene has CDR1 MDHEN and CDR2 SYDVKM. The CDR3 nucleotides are TGTGCCAGCAATTTTCCCCAGGGGCCCAATGAGCAGTTCTTC. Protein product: CASNFPQGPNEQFF.

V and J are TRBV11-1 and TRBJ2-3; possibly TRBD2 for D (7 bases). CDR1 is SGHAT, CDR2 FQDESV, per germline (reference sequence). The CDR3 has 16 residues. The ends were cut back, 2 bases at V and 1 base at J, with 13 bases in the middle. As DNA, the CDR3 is TGTGCCAGCAGCTTATGGCGGGGGCCAGGCACAGATACGCAGTATTTT. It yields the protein CASSLWRGPGTDTQYF. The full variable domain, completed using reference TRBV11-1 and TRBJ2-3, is EAEVAQSPRYKITEKSQAVAFWCDPISGHATLYWYRQILGQGPELLVQFQDESVVDDSQLPKDRFSAERLKGVDSTLKIQPAELGDSAMYLCASSLWRGPGTDTQYFGPGTRLTVL.

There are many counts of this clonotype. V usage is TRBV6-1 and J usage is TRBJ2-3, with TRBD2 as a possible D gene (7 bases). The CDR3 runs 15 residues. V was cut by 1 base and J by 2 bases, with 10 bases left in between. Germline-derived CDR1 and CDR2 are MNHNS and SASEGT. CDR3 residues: CASSEGGGATDTQYF. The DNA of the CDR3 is TGTGCCAGCAGTGAAGGAGGGGGGGCCACAGATACGCAGTATTTT.

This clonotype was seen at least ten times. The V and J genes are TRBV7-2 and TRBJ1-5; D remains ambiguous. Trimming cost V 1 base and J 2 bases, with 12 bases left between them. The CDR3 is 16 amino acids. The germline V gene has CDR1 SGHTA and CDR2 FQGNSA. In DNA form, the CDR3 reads TGTGCCAGCAGCTTAGTCGGCAGGAATGGCAATCAGCCCCAGCATTTT. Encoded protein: CASSLVGRNGNQPQHF.

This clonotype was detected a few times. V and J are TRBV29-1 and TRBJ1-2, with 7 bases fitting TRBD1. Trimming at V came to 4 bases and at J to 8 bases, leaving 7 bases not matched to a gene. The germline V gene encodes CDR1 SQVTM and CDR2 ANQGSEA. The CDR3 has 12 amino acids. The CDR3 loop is CSVGGQAAGYTF. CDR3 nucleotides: TGCAGCGTTGGCGGACAGGCGGCGGGCTACACCTTC.

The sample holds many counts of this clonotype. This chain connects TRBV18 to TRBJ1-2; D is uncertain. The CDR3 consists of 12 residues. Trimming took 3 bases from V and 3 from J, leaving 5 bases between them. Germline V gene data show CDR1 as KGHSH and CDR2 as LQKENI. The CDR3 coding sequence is TGTGCCAGCTCACCTCAGGACTATGGCTACACCTTC. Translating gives CASSPQDYGYTF.

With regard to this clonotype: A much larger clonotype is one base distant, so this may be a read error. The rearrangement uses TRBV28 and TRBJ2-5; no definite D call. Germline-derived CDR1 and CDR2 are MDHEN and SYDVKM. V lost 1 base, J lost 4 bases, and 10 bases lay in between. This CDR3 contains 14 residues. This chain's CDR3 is CASSLLGNAETQYF. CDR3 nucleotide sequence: TGTGCCAGCAGTTTATTAGGCAACGCAGAGACCCAGTACTTC.

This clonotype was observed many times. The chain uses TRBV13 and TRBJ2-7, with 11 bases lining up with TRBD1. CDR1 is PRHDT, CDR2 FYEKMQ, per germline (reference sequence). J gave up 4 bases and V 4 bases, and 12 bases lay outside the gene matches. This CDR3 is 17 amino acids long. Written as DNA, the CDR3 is TGTGCCAGCAGCTCGGCCGGGACAGGGGGTTACAAATACGAGCAGTACTTC. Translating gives CASSSAGTGGYKYEQYF.

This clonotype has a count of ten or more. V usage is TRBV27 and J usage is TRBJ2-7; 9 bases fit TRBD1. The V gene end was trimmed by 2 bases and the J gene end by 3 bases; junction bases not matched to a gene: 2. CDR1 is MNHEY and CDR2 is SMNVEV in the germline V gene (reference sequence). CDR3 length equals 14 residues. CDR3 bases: TGTGCCAGCAGTTTACGACAGGGGGTCTACGAGCAGTACTTC. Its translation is CASSLRQGVYEQYF.

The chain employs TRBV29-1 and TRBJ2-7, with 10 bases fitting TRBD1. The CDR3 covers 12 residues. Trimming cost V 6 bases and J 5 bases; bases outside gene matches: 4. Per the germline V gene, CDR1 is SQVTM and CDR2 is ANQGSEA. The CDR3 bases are TGCAGCGTCGACAGGGGGCTCAACGAGCAGTACTTC. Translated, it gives CSVDRGLNEQYF.

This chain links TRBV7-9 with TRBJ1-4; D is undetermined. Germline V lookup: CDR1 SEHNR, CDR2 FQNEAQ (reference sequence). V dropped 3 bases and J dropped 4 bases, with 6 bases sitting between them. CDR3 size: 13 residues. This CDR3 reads CASSFRDNEKLFF. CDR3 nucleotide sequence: TGTGCCAGCAGCTTTAGAGATAATGAAAAACTGTTTTTT.

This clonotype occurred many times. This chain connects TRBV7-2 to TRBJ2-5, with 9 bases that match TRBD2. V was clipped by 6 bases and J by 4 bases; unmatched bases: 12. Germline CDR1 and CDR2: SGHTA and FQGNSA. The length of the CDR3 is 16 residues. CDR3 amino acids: CASSVMLAGRGETQYF. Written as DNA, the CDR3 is TGTGCCAGCAGTGTAATGCTAGCGGGACGTGGAGAGACCCAGTACTTC.

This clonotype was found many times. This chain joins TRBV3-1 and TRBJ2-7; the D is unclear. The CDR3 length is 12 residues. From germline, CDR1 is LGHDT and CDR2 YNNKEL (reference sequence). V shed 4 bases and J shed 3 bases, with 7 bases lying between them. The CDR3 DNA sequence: TGTGCCAGCAGCCGTAGACTCTACGAGCAGTACTTC. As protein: CASSRRLYEQYF.

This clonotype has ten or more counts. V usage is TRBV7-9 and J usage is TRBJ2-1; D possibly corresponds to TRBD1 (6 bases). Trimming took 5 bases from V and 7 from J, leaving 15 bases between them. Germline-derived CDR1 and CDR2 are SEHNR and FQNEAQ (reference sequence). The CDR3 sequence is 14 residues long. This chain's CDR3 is CASSQGLDWNEQFF. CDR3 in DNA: TGTGCCAGCAGCCAGGGGCTGGATTGGAATGAGCAGTTCTTC.

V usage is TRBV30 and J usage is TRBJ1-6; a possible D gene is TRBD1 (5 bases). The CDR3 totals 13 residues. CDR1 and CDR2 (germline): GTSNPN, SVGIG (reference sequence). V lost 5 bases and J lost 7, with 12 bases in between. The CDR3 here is CAWRGGVNSPLHF. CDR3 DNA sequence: TGTGCCTGGCGGGGCGGCGTCAATTCACCCCTCCACTTT.

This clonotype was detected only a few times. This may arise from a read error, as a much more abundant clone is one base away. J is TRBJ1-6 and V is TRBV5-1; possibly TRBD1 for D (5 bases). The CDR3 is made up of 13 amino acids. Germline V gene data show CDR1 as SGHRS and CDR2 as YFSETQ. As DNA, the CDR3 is TGCACCAGCAGCTCCACCAGGGATTCACCCCTCCACTTT. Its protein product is CTSSSTRDSPLHF.

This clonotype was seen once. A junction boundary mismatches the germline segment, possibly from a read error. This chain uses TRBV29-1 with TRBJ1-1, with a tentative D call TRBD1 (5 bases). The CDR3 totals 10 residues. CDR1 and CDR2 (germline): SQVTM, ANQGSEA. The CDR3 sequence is CSVEEGEAFF. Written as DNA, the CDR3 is TGCAGCGTCGAAGAGGGGGAAGCTTTCTTT.